These 29 T cell receptor beta chains were sequenced from one sample in a study of blood T cell repertoires in COVID-19 (dated by TCRdb to between 2020 and 2021). The library was made by the immunoSEQ multiplex PCR assay. TCRdb retrieved this table from immuneACCESS and kept in-frame rearrangements only. Not all clones are present; in checked studies, unresolved V genes account for under half, and no reason is known for the remainder. In this sample the table shows fewer than 250,000 clones, 83% of which occur a single time. Together, the top ten hold approximately 5.7% of the sample. Sequencing was done on a sample of peripheral blood. The receptors derive from a human donor in a cohort sampled during active COVID-19.

V and J are TRBV3-1 (or the pseudogene TRBV3-2) and TRBJ1-1; weak D call: TRBD1 (5 bases). The V end lost 3 bases, the J end lost 5 bases, and 22 bases lay between the germline ends. Germline V gene sequence: CDR1 LGHDT, CDR2 YNNKEL (reference sequence). CDR3 length: 17 residues. DNA of the CDR3: TGTGCCAGCAGCCACCATCCGGGGACCCTGGCGGGGACTGAAGCTTTCTTT. Its translation: CASSHHPGTLAGTEAFF.

The chain links TRBV6-4 to TRBJ2-5, with 10 bases matching TRBD2. The CDR3 is made up of 15 amino acids. Germline CDR1 and CDR2: MRHNA and SNTAGT. V was clipped by 3 bases and J by 2 bases; unmatched bases: 3. The CDR3 spells CASSEGTSAQETQYF. The CDR3 DNA follows: TGTGCCAGCAGTGAAGGGACTAGCGCACAAGAGACCCAGTACTTC.

The V call is TRBV7-8, the J call TRBJ1-3, with 12 bases that match TRBD1. V was pared by 5 bases and J by 2 bases, with 7 bases of the junction left unmatched. Germline CDR1 is SGHVS and CDR2 is FQNEAQ. The length of the CDR3 is 17 residues. The CDR3 is CASSPTGQGAAGNTIYF. CDR3 nucleotide sequence: TGTGCCAGCAGCCCTACGGGACAGGGGGCTGCTGGAAACACCATATATTTT.

The chain employs TRBV4-2 and TRBJ2-2; tentative D call: TRBD1 (5 bases). V gave up 0 bases and J gave up 4 bases, with 9 bases separating them. From germline, CDR1 is LGHNA and CDR2 YNFKEQ. The CDR3 has 15 amino acids. CDR3 residues: CASSQEQGTTGELFF. CDR3 nucleotides: TGTGCCAGCAGCCAAGAGCAGGGAACCACCGGGGAGCTGTTTTTT.

The chain uses TRBV30 and TRBJ1-2; maybe TRBD1 (6 bases). Germline V gene sequence: CDR1 GTSNPN, CDR2 SVGIG (reference sequence). CDR3 length: 10 amino acids. Trimming cost V 7 bases and J 5 bases, with 8 bases left between them. The CDR3, as DNA: TGTGCCTCTAGGGGGTATGGCTACACCTTC. This translates into CASRGYGYTF.

The rearrangement uses TRBV5-1 and TRBJ2-1, with 9 bases matching TRBD2. This CDR3 has 14 amino acids. V lost 6 bases to trimming and J lost 4 bases; unmatched junction nucleotides: 5. Per germline, CDR1 SGHRS and CDR2 YFSETQ. The CDR3 sequence: CASTLAGIYNEQFF. CDR3 sequence (DNA): TGCGCCAGCACGCTAGCGGGGATATACAATGAGCAGTTCTTC.

CDR3 sequence (DNA): TGTGCCAGTAGTATAATCAGGGGGGAACAGCCCCAGCATTTT. Translation gives CASSIIRGEQPQHF. This chain links TRBV19 with TRBJ1-5; TRBD1 aligns across 7 bases. This CDR3 has 14 residues. Germline CDR1 is LNHDA and CDR2 is SQIVND (reference sequence). With V trimmed by 2 bases and J by 7 bases, 5 bases remained unmatched.

This sequence joins TRBV19 and TRBJ2-2; the D gene is possibly TRBD2 (5 bases). Germline V lookup: CDR1 LNHDA, CDR2 SQIVND (reference sequence). This CDR3 region has 16 residues. V lost 5 bases and J lost 8, with 21 bases in between. CDR3 nucleotide sequence: TGTGCCAGTAGTCCCCGGGCTAGCTCCACCCCAGGGGAGCTGTTTTTT. As protein: CASSPRASSTPGELFF.

The J gene is TRBJ2-7, the V gene TRBV14; D perhaps matches TRBD2 (5 bases). V lost 4 bases and J 0 bases, leaving 16 bases between the germline ends. The CDR3 is made up of 16 amino acids. CDR1 and CDR2 from the germline V gene are SGHDN and FVKESK. The CDR3 is CASSPGLYGSSYEQYF. The CDR3 DNA reads as TGTGCCAGCAGCCCGGGGTTATATGGGAGCTCCTACGAGCAGTACTTC.

For the CDR3, the DNA is TGTGCCAGCAGCCCAGCTCAGGGGTTTAATGAAAAACTGTTTTTT. It codes for CASSPAQGFNEKLFF. This chain connects TRBV9 to TRBJ1-4, with D maybe TRBD1 (6 bases). Per the germline V gene, CDR1 is SGDLS and CDR2 is YYNGEE. The CDR3 runs to 15 residues. The V end was cut by 4 bases, the J end by 4 bases, with 14 bases between.

This clone was detected a few times. This chain links TRBV18 with TRBJ2-5; 12 nucleotides line up with TRBD1. Germline-derived CDR1 and CDR2 are KGHSH and LQKENI. The CDR3 covers 15 residues. V lost 3 bases to trimming and J lost 2 bases; unmatched junction nucleotides: 1. CDR3 nucleotides: TGTGCCAGCTCACCGGGACAGGGGGCTCAAGAGACCCAGTACTTC. Protein product: CASSPGQGAQETQYF.

The chain employs TRBV2 and TRBJ2-3, with D perhaps TRBD1 (6 bases). With 4 bases removed from V and 1 base from J, the gap between germline ends came to 9 bases. There are 14 residues in the CDR3. Germline V gene lookup returns CDR1 SNHLY and CDR2 FYNNEI. The CDR3 reads CASSGKGGTDTQYF. CDR3 bases: TGTGCCAGCAGTGGGAAGGGGGGCACAGATACGCAGTATTTT.

This clone was picked up a small number of times. The chain employs TRBV10-2 and TRBJ1-1; D is ambiguous. This CDR3 has 15 residues. With 7 bases removed from V and 1 base from J, the gap between germline ends came to 16 bases. Germline values: CDR1 WSHSY, CDR2 SAAADI. CDR3 DNA: TGCGCCAGCAATCCCTCTCCCGGCGGGAACACTGAAGCTTTCTTT. Translation: CASNPSPGGNTEAFF.

V and J are TRBV9 and TRBJ1-1; D might be TRBD1 (5 bases). The germline CDR1 and CDR2 sequences are SGDLS and YYNGEE. The CDR3 loop spans 15 amino acids. V was trimmed by 6 bases and J by 4 bases, leaving 19 bases between them. Here the CDR3 DNA reads TGTGCCAGCACCGAAAGGGGAGGGAGCGGCACTGAAGCTTTCTTT. This codes for CASTERGGSGTEAFF.

This clone was seen just once. DNA for the CDR3: TGCAGCGTTATCGCGGGAGTCCTCTACAATGAGCAGTTCTTC. This codes for CSVIAGVLYNEQFF. The chain recombines TRBV29-1 with TRBJ2-1; 7 nucleotides line up with TRBD2. The J segment lost 3 bases and the V segment lost 5 bases, leaving 7 bases of the junction unmatched. The CDR3 is 14 amino acids. Germline V lookup: CDR1 SQVTM, CDR2 ANQGSEA.

This chain links TRBV29-1 with TRBJ2-7, with 8 nucleotides matching TRBD1. The CDR3 has 12 amino acids. V was pared by 5 bases and J by 6 bases, with 6 bases of the junction left unmatched. From germline, CDR1 is SQVTM and CDR2 ANQGSEA. CDR3 sequence: CSVLSGGREQYF. CDR3 nucleotides: TGCAGCGTTTTGTCAGGGGGCCGCGAGCAGTACTTC.

CDR3 residues: CASSLLQGVEYF. The DNA for the CDR3 is TGTGCCAGCAGCTTGCTCCAGGGGGTCGAGTATTTT. V and J are TRBV5-5 and TRBJ2-3, with 7 bases that match TRBD1. This CDR3 spans 12 amino acids. Germline values: CDR1 SGHKS, CDR2 YYEKEE (reference sequence). V lost 1 base, J lost 13 bases, and 6 bases stayed unmatched.

J is TRBJ1-1 and V is TRBV29-1; 8 nucleotides match TRBD1. Losses at the gene ends were 2 bases for V and 4 bases for J; bases not matched to a gene: 3. This CDR3 region has 13 residues. Per the germline V gene, CDR1 is SQVTM and CDR2 is ANQGSEA. The CDR3 coding sequence is TGCAGCGTTGAATCCACAGGGGGCACTGAAGCTTTCTTT. It specifies CSVESTGGTEAFF. Filled out from reference TRBV29-1 and TRBJ1-1, the complete variable domain reads SAVISQKPSRDICQRGTSLTIQCQVDSQVTMMFWYRQQPGQSLTLIATANQGSEATYESGFVIDKFPISRPNLTFSTLTVSNMSPEDSSIYLCSVESTGGTEAFFGQGTRLTVV.

The rearrangement links TRBV11-2 to TRBJ2-7, with a tentative D call TRBD2 (5 bases). V lost 5 bases and J 3 bases, leaving 14 bases between the germline ends. There are 14 residues in the CDR3. Germline V gene data show CDR1 as SGHAT and CDR2 as FQNNGV. CDR3 in DNA: TGTGCCAGCAGCCGGAGCGGTCGAGGCTACGAGCAGTACTTC. It is translated as CASSRSGRGYEQYF.

The chain has TRBV7-2 and TRBJ2-4, with 9 bases lining up with TRBD2. CDR1 is SGHTA, CDR2 FQGNSA, per germline. V lost 5 bases and J lost 8; bases outside the gene matches: 10. CDR3 length equals 15 residues. The CDR3 bases are TGTGCCAGCAGCGCTTCACGGGCGGGGGGGCACATTCAGTACTTC. It specifies CASSASRAGGHIQYF.

J is TRBJ2-2 and V is TRBV7-8, with 13 bases identical to TRBD2. The V segment lost 5 bases and the J segment 3 bases; nucleotides outside the gene matches: 6. CDR3 length: 17 amino acids. Germline assignment: CDR1 SGHVS and CDR2 FQNEAQ. The CDR3 here is CASSITSGGAYTGELFF. CDR3 coding DNA: TGTGCCAGCAGCATCACTAGCGGGGGGGCCTACACCGGGGAGCTGTTTTTT.

The chain uses TRBV2 and TRBJ2-3, with 11 bases lining up with TRBD2. Germline loops: CDR1 SNHLY, CDR2 FYNNEI. This CDR3 has 15 residues. V lost 4 bases and J lost 6; bases outside the gene matches: 6. The CDR3 DNA is TGTGCCAGCAGTGTAACTAGCGGGAGCCCGGATACGCAGTATTTT. Translated, it gives CASSVTSGSPDTQYF.

This chain connects TRBV3-1 (or the pseudogene TRBV3-2) to TRBJ2-3, with 7 bases fitting TRBD1. This CDR3 has 15 residues. Losses at the gene ends were 5 bases for V and 3 bases for J; bases not matched to a gene: 8. CDR1 is LGHDT and CDR2 is YNNKEL in the germline V gene (reference sequence). In DNA, the CDR3 is TGTGCCAGCAGCACCCGGACAGGTTGGACAGATACGCAGTATTTT. It yields the protein CASSTRTGWTDTQYF.

The chain's CDR3 is CASSLGGNNEKLFF. The DNA for the CDR3 is TGTGCCAGCAGCTTAGGAGGGAATAATGAAAAACTGTTTTTT. The chain combines TRBV7-2 with TRBJ1-4; no definite D call. CDR3 length: 14 residues. Germline V gives CDR1 SGHTA, CDR2 FQGNSA. Trimming shortened V by 1 base and J by 4 bases, and 7 bases separated the two germline ends.

This rearrangement joins TRBV10-3 to TRBJ2-7, with 9 positions matching TRBD1. The CDR3 covers 14 residues. The V gene's germline CDR1 is ENHRY and CDR2 SYGVKD. Germline trimming cut 4 bases from V and 2 bases from J; bases unmatched to any gene: 3. CDR3 DNA sequence: TGTGCCATCAGTGGGACAGGGGTGACCTACGAGCAGTACTTC. It codes for CAISGTGVTYEQYF.

The chain is built from TRBV4-2 and TRBJ1-3; tentative D call: TRBD1 (5 bases). The V gene's germline CDR1 is LGHNA and CDR2 YNFKEQ. V was clipped by 1 base and J by 1 base, with 11 bases between them. CDR3 size: 16 residues. The CDR3 protein is CASSQVAGQSGNTIYF. The CDR3 nucleotides are TGTGCCAGCAGCCAAGTGGCAGGGCAGTCTGGAAACACCATATATTTT.

The V call is TRBV2, the J call TRBJ2-3, with TRBD2 as a possible D gene (8 bases). V lost 6 bases to trimming and J lost 7 bases, with 23 bases between them. Germline loops: CDR1 SNHLY, CDR2 FYNNEI. CDR3 length equals 16 residues. The CDR3 loop reads CASRGPGRGRRNTQYF. In DNA form, the CDR3 reads TGTGCCAGCAGGGGGCCCGGGAGGGGGCGTAGGAATACGCAGTATTTT.

The CDR3 reads CASSQDRFLAGGMQETQYF. The DNA for the CDR3 is TGCGCCAGCAGCCAAGATCGTTTCCTAGCGGGGGGCATGCAAGAGACCCAGTACTTC. This chain joins TRBV4-1 and TRBJ2-5; 11 bases agree with TRBD2. The CDR3 is 19 residues long. The V segment lost 0 bases and the J segment 2 bases; nucleotides outside the gene matches: 11. Germline lookup yields CDR1 MGHRA and CDR2 YSYEKL.

The V call is TRBV29-1, the J call TRBJ2-7, with D possibly TRBD1 on 6 matching bases. The germline gives CDR1 SQVTM, CDR2 ANQGSEA. This CDR3 is built from 12 residues. V was trimmed by 4 bases and J by 5 bases, leaving 12 bases between them. The CDR3 nucleotides read TGCAGCGTTGGAAACGCAGGGGACGAGCAGTACTTC. This sequence encodes CSVGNAGDEQYF.